These T cell receptor beta chains were read from a single sample in a study of blood T cells in healthy people across ages. Via MiXCR, TCRdb re-called the 5' RACE reads, giving one row per CDR3 protein. Among roughly 790,000 distinct CDR3 sequences listed, more than 40% were seen once. The source material was blood. These receptors were collected from an older woman in good health. Each CDR3 is given with its conserved first and last residue. A D gene is named only where the DNA matches it firmly. Where a row states a size, it is once, few, many or the class of an expanded clone; other rows omit it.

j_gene | d_gene | v_gene | abundance | CDR3nt | CDR3aa
TRBJ2-1 | TRBD1 | TRBV29-1 | NA | TGCAGCTCCGGGACAGGGGCCTACAATGAGCAGTTCTTC | CSSGTGAYNEQFF
TRBJ2-5 | TRBD2 | TRBV28 | few | TGTGCCAGCAGTTTAGGTCTGACTAGCGGCAACCAAGAGACCCAGTACTTC | CASSLGLTSGNQETQYF
TRBJ2-7 | TRBD1 | TRBV24-1 | NA | TGTGCCACCGCCCCCTCAGGGGGAAACGAGCAGTACTTC | CATAPSGGNEQYF
TRBJ2-3 | NA | TRBV12-3/TRBV12-4 | NA | TGTGCCAGCAGATTAAGTGCAGATGCGCAATATTTT | CASRLSADAQYF
TRBJ1-1 | NA | TRBV18 | NA | TGTGCCAGCTCGCCACCGGGGGGCTGGGACACTGAAGCTTTCTTT | CASSPPGGWDTEAFF
TRBJ1-2 | NA | TRBV20-1 | few | TGCAGTGCTAGAGACGGCAGGCTTTCCTATGGCTACACCTTC | CSARDGRLSYGYTF
TRBJ2-1 | TRBD2 | TRBV28 | once | TGTGCCGGCAGTCCAAACGTAGCGGGATTGGACAATGAGCAGTTCTTC | CAGSPNVAGLDNEQFF
TRBJ2-1 | TRBD2 | TRBV28 | few | TGTGCCAGCAGCAGCCTAGTGGGGAGGGAGTACAATGAGCAGTTCTTC | CASSSLVGREYNEQFF
TRBJ2-1 | TRBD2 | TRBV6-5 | NA | TGTGCCAGCAGTTACTCGTTCCTAGCGGGGAACAATGAGCAGTTCTTC | CASSYSFLAGNNEQFF
TRBJ1-1 | TRBD1 | TRBV20-1 | NA | TGCAGTGCTGATGACAGGGAGAACACTGAAGCTTTCTTT | CSADDRENTEAFF
TRBJ1-2 | NA | TRBV27 | few | TGTGCCAGCAGAGGTCAGAGTGGCTACACCTTC | CASRGQSGYTF
TRBJ2-3 | TRBD1 | TRBV6-1 | few | TGTGCCAGCAGTCCGGACTCGGGACAGGGTAGCACAGATACGCAGTATTTT | CASSPDSGQGSTDTQYF
TRBJ2-1 | NA | TRBV20-1 | NA | TGCAGTGCTAAGGTAGACAATGAGCAGTTCTTC | CSAKVDNEQFF
TRBJ2-3 | TRBD2 | TRBV20-1 | few | TGCAGTGCTCCATATAGCGGGGGGAGCACAGATACGCAGTATTTT | CSAPYSGGSTDTQYF
TRBJ1-1 | NA | TRBV2 | NA | TGTGCCAGCAGAACCACAGGGTTAGGTGAAGCTTTCTTT | CASRTTGLGEAFF